Each of the 4 T cell receptor beta chains below was sequenced from the same sample in a study of cytomegalovirus exposure and HLA in healthy donors. The PCR employed 60 Vbeta primers together with 13 Jbeta primers. Using immunoSEQ multiplex PCR, the repertoire was profiled, and TCRdb retains in-frame clones only, with some absent. This table lists approximately 110,000 clones. Sequencing input: PBMCs. The receptor set was obtained from a man aged 18 to 30 in good health and CMV-seronegative.

The V call is TRBV7-9, the J call TRBJ2-6, with D hard to call. This CDR3 spans 15 amino acids. Looked up from germline, CDR1 is SEHNR and CDR2 is FQNEAQ (reference sequence). V was cut by 4 bases and J by 0 bases, with 7 bases left in between. CDR3 in DNA: TGTGCCAGCAGCTCGCTCGGCTCTGGGGCCAACGTCCTGACTTTC. Its protein is CASSSLGSGANVLTF. The complete variable domain, with remaining parts taken from reference TRBV7-9 and TRBJ2-6, reads DTGVSQNPRHKITKRGQNVTFRCDPISEHNRLYWYRQTLGQGPEFLTYFQNEAQLEKSRLLSDRFSAERPKGSFSTLEIQRTEQGDSAMYLCASSSLGSGANVLTFGAGSRLTVL.

The gene calls are TRBV5-6 and TRBJ2-5, with TRBD1 identical over 9 bases. The germline gives CDR1 SGHDT, CDR2 YYEEEE. This CDR3 is 15 amino acids long. The junction had 6 bases not matched to a gene; V was cut back by 4 bases and J by 2 bases. CDR3 residues: CASSPDRGIQETQYF. CDR3 nucleotides: TGTGCCAGCAGCCCCGACAGGGGGATTCAAGAGACCCAGTACTTC. The complete variable domain, with remaining parts taken from reference TRBV5-6 and TRBJ2-5, reads DAGVTQSPTHLIKTRGQQVTLRCSPKSGHDTVSWYQQALGQGPQFIFQYYEEEERQRGNFPDRFSGHQFPNYSSELNVNALLLGDSALYLCASSPDRGIQETQYFGPGTRLLVL.

The chain uses TRBV27 and TRBJ1-1, with 8 bases aligning to TRBD1. The CDR3 runs 15 residues. J lost 4 bases, V lost 6 bases, and 10 bases had no gene match. CDR1 MNHEY and CDR2 SMNVEV come from the germline V gene (reference sequence). CDR3 bases: TGTGCCAGCAGCACAGGGGGGGCTTGGAGCACTGAAGCTTTCTTT. Protein product: CASSTGGAWSTEAFF.

The V call is TRBV11-2, the J call TRBJ1-2; no clear D gene. This CDR3 is 13 amino acids long. Looked up from germline, CDR1 is SGHAT and CDR2 is FQNNGV. The ends were cut back, 3 bases at V and 6 bases at J, with 11 bases in the middle. CDR3 loop: CASSFTREDGYTF. Written as DNA, the CDR3 is TGTGCCAGCAGCTTCACGAGGGAAGATGGCTACACCTTC. Looking up the rest from reference TRBV11-2 and TRBJ1-2 gives the full variable domain: EAGVAQSPRYKIIEKRQSVAFWCNPISGHATLYWYQQILGQGPKLLIQFQNNGVVDDSQLPKDRFSAERLKGVDSTLKIQPAKLEDSAVYLCASSFTREDGYTFGSGTRLTVV.